Following are 18 T cell receptor beta chains from one sample sequenced in a study of blood T cell repertoires in COVID-19. The table came from immunoSEQ multiplex PCR; TCRdb's copy has only in-frame clones and leaves some out. The sample has around 200,000 clones, around nine tenths seen once. Sequencing used peripheral blood. All receptors derive from a man aged 35 to 55 with acute or convalescent COVID-19.

In its sample, this clone was seen once. The chain combines TRBV20-1 with TRBJ2-4; 12 bases align to TRBD1. V was clipped by 3 bases and J by 0 bases; unmatched bases: 6. The germline V gene has CDR1 DFQATT and CDR2 SNEGSKA (reference sequence). The CDR3 extends over 17 amino acids. The CDR3 nucleotides read TGCAGTGCTAGTCAACGGGACAGGGGGCTAGCCAAAAACATTCAGTACTTC. As protein: CSASQRDRGLAKNIQYF.

The CDR3: CASRGSWSANYGGYTF. The CDR3 DNA reads as TGTGCCAGCAGAGGCAGCTGGTCCGCTAACTATGGCGGCTACACCTTC. The rearrangement uses TRBV28 and TRBJ1-2; no definite D call. CDR3 length equals 16 residues. The germline gives CDR1 MDHEN, CDR2 SYDVKM. V lost 6 bases to trimming and J lost 8 bases, with 25 bases between them.

This chain joins TRBV7-9 and TRBJ1-1, with 8 nucleotides matching TRBD1. Germline values: CDR1 SEHNR, CDR2 FQNEAQ (reference sequence). This CDR3 is built from 14 residues. Trimming cost V 4 bases and J 4 bases; bases outside gene matches: 5. The CDR3 here is CASSSRGRGTEAFF. CDR3 bases: TGTGCCAGCAGCTCCAGGGGGCGCGGCACTGAAGCTTTCTTT.

In DNA, the CDR3 is TGCGCCAGCAGCCCTGGGACAGGGGCGTATGGCTACACCTTC. This sequence encodes CASSPGTGAYGYTF. V usage is TRBV5-1 and J usage is TRBJ1-2; 10 bases fit TRBD1. The CDR3 runs 14 residues. After removal of 4 bases from V and 5 bases from J, the junction contained 5 bases not matched to a gene. Per the germline V gene, CDR1 is SGHRS and CDR2 is YFSETQ.

V gene TRBV12-5 combines with J gene TRBJ2-2; 7 positions match TRBD2. Germline CDR1 is LGHNT and CDR2 is FRNRAP. This CDR3 comprises 14 residues. V trimming: 5 bases; J trimming: 6 bases; junction bases outside the gene matches: 6. The CDR3 sequence is CASGIPSGPGELFF. The CDR3 DNA reads as TGTGCTAGTGGTATCCCTAGCGGTCCCGGGGAGCTGTTTTTT. Full variable domain (missing parts from reference TRBV12-5 and TRBJ2-2): DARVTQTPRHKVTEMGQEVTMRCQPILGHNTVFWYRQTMMQGLELLAYFRNRAPLDDSGMPKDRFSAEMPDATLATLKIQPSEPRDSAVYFCASGIPSGPGELFFGEGSRLTVL.

This chain connects TRBV6-5 to TRBJ1-4; 9 bases are shared with TRBD1. Germline values: CDR1 MNHEY, CDR2 SVGAGI. V dropped 2 bases and J dropped 9; count of bases not matched to a gene: 7. This CDR3 has 15 residues. CDR3 nucleotide sequence: TGTGCCAGCAGTTACCGACAGGGGGTAGAGAAAAAACTGTTTTTT. It codes for CASSYRQGVEKKLFF.

The gene calls are TRBV30 and TRBJ2-3; 8 nucleotides match TRBD2. This CDR3 comprises 14 residues. Trimming took 5 bases from V and 1 from J; bases not matched to a gene: 5. CDR1 GTSNPN and CDR2 SVGIG come from the germline V gene (reference sequence). In nucleotides, the CDR3 is TGTGCCTGGGGGACTAGAGGTGGCACAGATACGCAGTATTTT. Amino acid sequence: CAWGTRGGTDTQYF.

This clone was seen only once. V usage is TRBV29-1 and J usage is TRBJ1-2; D is possibly TRBD1 (6 bases). V lost 4 bases to trimming and J lost 3 bases, with 12 bases between them. Looked up from germline, CDR1 is SQVTM and CDR2 is ANQGSEA. The CDR3 loop spans 13 amino acids. The CDR3: CSVASGVDYGYTF. Here the CDR3 DNA reads TGCAGCGTTGCTTCAGGGGTCGACTATGGCTACACCTTC.

This clone was detected a few times. This chain joins TRBV5-1 and TRBJ1-2; 9 bases agree with TRBD1. The CDR3 is 14 amino acids. Germline V gene lookup returns CDR1 SGHRS and CDR2 YFSETQ. V lost 2 bases to trimming and J lost 6 bases; unmatched junction nucleotides: 5. CDR3 in amino acids: CASSLGQGTDGYTF. CDR3 coding DNA: TGCGCCAGCAGCTTAGGACAGGGGACTGATGGCTACACCTTC.

V is TRBV2 and J is TRBJ2-2; D is unclear. The CDR3 has 14 residues. The germline CDR1 and CDR2 sequences are SNHLY and FYNNEI. Trimming removed 6 bases from V and 1 base from J, with 9 bases in between. CDR3 protein: CASSATLNTGELFF. As DNA, the CDR3 is TGTGCCAGCAGCGCGACTTTGAACACCGGGGAGCTGTTTTTT.

The J gene is TRBJ1-4, the V gene TRBV27, with D possibly TRBD1 on 5 matching bases. V gave up 8 bases and J gave up 4 bases, with 17 bases separating them. Germline loops: CDR1 MNHEY, CDR2 SMNVEV (reference sequence). The CDR3 runs to 15 residues. CDR3 nucleotides: TGTGCCAGCGGAGGGGCCGGGGGAAATAATGAAAAACTGTTTTTT. This codes for CASGGAGGNNEKLFF.

The chain is built from TRBV6-5 and TRBJ2-7, with D possibly being TRBD2 (6 bases). This CDR3 region has 13 residues. Trimming removed 7 bases at V and 3 bases at J, with 13 bases between. Germline lookup yields CDR1 MNHEY and CDR2 SVGAGI. CDR3 nucleotide sequence: TGTGCCAGCATGCTCGCGGGGCACTACGAGCAGTACTTC. This gives the protein CASMLAGHYEQYF.

The gene calls are TRBV7-9 and TRBJ2-7; 9 bases match TRBD1. The V gene's germline CDR1 is SEHNR and CDR2 FQNEAQ (reference sequence). The CDR3 sequence is 14 residues long. J lost 3 bases, V lost 5 bases, and 5 bases had no gene match. CDR3 in amino acids: CASSLGQGGYEQYF. The CDR3 DNA is TGTGCCAGCAGCCTGGGACAGGGAGGCTACGAGCAGTACTTC.

V gene TRBV4-3 combines with J gene TRBJ1-4, with 12 bases that match TRBD1. The CDR3 has 17 residues. CDR1 and CDR2 from the germline V gene are LGHNA and YSLEER. The trim removed 1 base at V and 3 bases at J, leaving 3 bases unmatched. The CDR3: CASSQGGQGAANEKLFF. CDR3 sequence (DNA): TGCGCCAGCAGCCAAGGGGGACAGGGGGCGGCTAATGAAAAACTGTTTTTT.

The chain has TRBV4-1 and TRBJ1-1, with D perhaps TRBD1 (5 bases). CDR3 length equals 15 residues. Trimming took 4 bases from V and 5 from J, leaving 17 bases between them. CDR1 is MGHRA and CDR2 is YSYEKL in the germline V gene. The CDR3: CASSPSLTGGTEAFF. The CDR3 DNA sequence: TGCGCCAGCAGCCCCAGTCTTACCGGGGGGACTGAAGCTTTCTTT.

The V gene is TRBV5-1, the J gene TRBJ1-1, with D uncertain. Germline V gene lookup returns CDR1 SGHRS and CDR2 YFSETQ. The CDR3 runs to 15 residues. V lost 3 bases and J lost 3, with 15 bases in between. The chain's CDR3 is CASSSEGRIDTEAFF. The CDR3 DNA is TGCGCCAGCAGCTCGGAGGGCAGGATCGACACTGAAGCTTTCTTT.

The chain uses TRBV13 and TRBJ1-4; 9 bases map to TRBD1. J was trimmed by 8 bases and V by 5 bases; bases with no gene match: 9. CDR1 is PRHDT, CDR2 FYEKMQ, per germline (reference sequence). CDR3 length: 15 amino acids. CDR3 bases: TGTGCCAGCAGCCCGGGGACAGGGATTAGGGAAAAACTGTTTTTT. It translates to CASSPGTGIREKLFF.

This clone was seen only a few times. V and J are TRBV5-1 and TRBJ1-4; possibly TRBD1 for D (5 bases). The CDR3 contains 13 residues. CDR1 and CDR2 (germline): SGHRS, YFSETQ. Trimming removed 2 bases at V and 8 bases at J, with 10 bases between. The DNA for the CDR3 is TGCGCCAGCAGCTTCGGGGGAGCCGAAAAACTGTTTTTT. This sequence encodes CASSFGGAEKLFF. The variable domain in full, with the rest retrieved from reference TRBV5-1 and TRBJ1-4, is KAGVTQTPRYLIKTRGQQVTLSCSPISGHRSVSWYQQTPGQGLQFLFEYFSETQRNKGNFPGRFSGRQFSNSRSEMNVSTLELGDSALYLCASSFGGAEKLFFGSGTQLSVL.